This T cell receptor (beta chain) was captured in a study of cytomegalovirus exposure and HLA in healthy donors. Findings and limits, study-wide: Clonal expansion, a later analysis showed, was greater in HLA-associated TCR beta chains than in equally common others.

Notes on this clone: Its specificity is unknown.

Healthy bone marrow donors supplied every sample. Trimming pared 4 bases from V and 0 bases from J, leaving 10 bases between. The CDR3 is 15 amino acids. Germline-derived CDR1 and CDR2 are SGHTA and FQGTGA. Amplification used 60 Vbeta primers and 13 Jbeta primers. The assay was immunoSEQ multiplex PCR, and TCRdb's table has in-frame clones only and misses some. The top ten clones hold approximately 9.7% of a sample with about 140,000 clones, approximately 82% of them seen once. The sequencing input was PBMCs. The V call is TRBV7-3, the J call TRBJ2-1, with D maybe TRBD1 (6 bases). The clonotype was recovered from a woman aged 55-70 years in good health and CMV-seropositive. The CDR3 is CASSSDRFSYNEQFF. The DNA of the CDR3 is TGTGCCAGCAGCTCGGACAGATTCTCCTACAATGAGCAGTTCTTC.